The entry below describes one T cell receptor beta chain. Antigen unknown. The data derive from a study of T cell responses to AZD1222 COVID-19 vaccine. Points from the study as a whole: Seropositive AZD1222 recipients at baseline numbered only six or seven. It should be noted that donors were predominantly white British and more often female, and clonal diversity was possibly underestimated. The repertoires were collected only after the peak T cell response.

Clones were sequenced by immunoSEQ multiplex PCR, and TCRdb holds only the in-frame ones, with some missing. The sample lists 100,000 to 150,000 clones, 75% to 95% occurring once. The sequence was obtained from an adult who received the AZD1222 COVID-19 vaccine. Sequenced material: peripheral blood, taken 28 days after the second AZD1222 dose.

The CDR3 region is CASSQVRTRAYEQYF. The CDR3 region has the DNA TGTGCCAGCAGCCAAGTCCGTACGCGTGCCTACGAGCAGTACTTC. The chain couples TRBV3-1 (or the pseudogene TRBV3-2) to TRBJ2-7; the D is unclear. In germline, CDR1 is LGHDT, CDR2 YNNKEL (reference sequence). CDR3 size: 15 residues. Trimming took off 1 base at V and 2 bases at J, with 12 bases between the two ends.